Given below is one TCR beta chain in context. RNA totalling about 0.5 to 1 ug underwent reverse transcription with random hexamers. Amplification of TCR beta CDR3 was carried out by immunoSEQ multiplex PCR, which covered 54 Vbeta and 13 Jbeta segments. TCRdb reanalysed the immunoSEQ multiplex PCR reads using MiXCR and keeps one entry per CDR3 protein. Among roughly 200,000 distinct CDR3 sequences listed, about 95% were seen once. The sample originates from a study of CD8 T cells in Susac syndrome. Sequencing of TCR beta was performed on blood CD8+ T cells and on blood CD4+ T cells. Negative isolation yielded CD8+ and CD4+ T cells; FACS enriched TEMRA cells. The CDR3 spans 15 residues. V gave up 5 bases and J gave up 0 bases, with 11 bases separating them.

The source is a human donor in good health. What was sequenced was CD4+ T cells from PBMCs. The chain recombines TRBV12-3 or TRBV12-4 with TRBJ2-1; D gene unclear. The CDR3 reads CASSPARSSYNEQFF. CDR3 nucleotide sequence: TGTGCCAGCAGTCCCGCCCGGAGCTCCTACAATGAGCAGTTCTTC.